This T cell receptor (beta chain) came from a study of cytomegalovirus exposure and HLA in healthy donors. The V and J ends lost 6 bases and 4 bases respectively, with 6 bases between them. In germline, CDR1 is SNHLY, CDR2 FYNNEI. The CDR3 is made up of 11 amino acids. This PCR relied on a set of 60 Vbeta primers and 13 Jbeta primers. Profiling relied on immunoSEQ multiplex PCR, and the TCRdb table lists in-frame clones only, not all of them. The sample table includes 91,000 or so clones. The specimen was PBMCs. The gene calls are TRBV2 and TRBJ2-5; no firm D call. This clonotype was sampled from a woman in her twenties or thirties in good health and CMV-seronegative. DNA of the CDR3: TGTGCCAGCAGGCGGCGAGAGACCCAGTACTTC. The encoded protein is CASRRRETQYF.